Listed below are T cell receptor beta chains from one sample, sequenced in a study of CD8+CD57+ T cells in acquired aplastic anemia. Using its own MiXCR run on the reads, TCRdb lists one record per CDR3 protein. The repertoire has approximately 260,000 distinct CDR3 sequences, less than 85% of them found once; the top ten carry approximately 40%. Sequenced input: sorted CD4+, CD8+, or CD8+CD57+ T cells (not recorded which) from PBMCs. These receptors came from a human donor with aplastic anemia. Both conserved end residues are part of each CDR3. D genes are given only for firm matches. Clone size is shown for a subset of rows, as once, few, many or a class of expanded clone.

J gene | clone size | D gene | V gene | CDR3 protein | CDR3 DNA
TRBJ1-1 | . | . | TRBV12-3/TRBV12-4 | CASRRSGGGQDEAFF | TGTGCCAGCAGGAGATCAGGCGGAGGGCAAGATGAAGCTTTCTTT
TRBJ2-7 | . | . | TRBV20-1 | CSARLGAWEQYF | TGCAGTGCTAGACTGGGCGCTTGGGAGCAGTACTTC
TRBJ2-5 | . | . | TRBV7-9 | CASSIDRRGETQYF | TGTGCCAGCAGCATTGACAGAAGGGGGGAGACCCAGTACTTC
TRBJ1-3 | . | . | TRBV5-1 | CASSSGRGGGNTIYF | TGCGCCAGCAGCTCTGGGAGAGGCGGTGGAAACACCATATATTTT
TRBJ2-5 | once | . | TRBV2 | CATRGGGTEETQYF | TGTGCCACCAGGGGAGGAGGCACGGAAGAGACCCAGTACTTC
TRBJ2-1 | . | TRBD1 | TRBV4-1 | CASSLRQGLNNEQFF | TGCGCCAGCAGCCTACGACAGGGATTGAACAATGAGCAGTTCTTC
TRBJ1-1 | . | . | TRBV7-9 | CASSETSARKTEDFF | TGTGCCAGCAGCGAGACTAGCGCTCGGAAGACCGAGGACTTCTTT
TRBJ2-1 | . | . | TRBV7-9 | CASSHEGGGGHDEQFF | TGTGCCAGCAGCCATGAAGGCGGAGGGGGTCACGATGAGCAGTTCTTC
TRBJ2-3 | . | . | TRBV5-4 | CASSFGLSTDTQYF | TGTGCCAGCAGCTTTGGACTCAGCACAGATACGCAGTATTTT
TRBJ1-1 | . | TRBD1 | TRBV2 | CASSVGQGVAAFF | TGTGCCAGCAGTGTGGGACAGGGCGTCGCGGCTTTCTTT
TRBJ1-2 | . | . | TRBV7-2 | CASSLAGGPIGGYTF | TGTGCCAGCAGCTTAGCGGGAGGACCCATCGGGGGCTACACCTTC
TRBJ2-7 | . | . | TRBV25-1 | CASSEGNKGIYEQYF | TGTGCCAGCAGTGAGGGGAACAAGGGAATCTACGAGCAGTACTTC
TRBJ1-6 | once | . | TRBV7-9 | CASSFDYNSPLHF | TGTGCCAGCAGCTTCGATTACAATTCACCCCTCCACTTT
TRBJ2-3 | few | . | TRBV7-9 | CASSLAGSSGANVF | TGTGCCAGCAGCTTAGCGGGAAGCTCCGGGGCCAACGTCTTT
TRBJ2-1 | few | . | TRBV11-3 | CASSFERRGGSDEQFF | TGTGCCAGCAGCTTTGAACGGAGAGGGGGGAGCGATGAGCAGTTCTTC
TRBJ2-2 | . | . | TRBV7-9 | CASSLARLIRGELFF | TGTGCCAGCAGCCTCGCGAGGCTGATCAGAGGGGAGCTGTTTTTT
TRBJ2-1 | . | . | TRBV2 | CASGDGGADTQDVDFF | TGTGCCAGCGGGGACGGGGGCGCAGATACGCAGGATGTTGACTTCTTC
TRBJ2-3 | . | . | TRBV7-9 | CASSLAGGRGREDF | TGTGCCAGCAGCTTAGCAGGAGGCCGGGGTAGGGAGGATTTT
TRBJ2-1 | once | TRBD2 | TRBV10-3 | CAISDVRGGSAEQFF | TGTGCCATCAGTGATGTGCGGGGGGGGAGCGCTGAGCAGTTCTTC
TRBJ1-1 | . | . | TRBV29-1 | CSGDRNTEAFF | TGCAGCGGAGACAGGAACACTGAAGCTTTCTTT
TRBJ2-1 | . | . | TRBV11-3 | CASSLQRTGGGDEQFF | TGTGCCAGCAGCTTACAACGAACAGGGGGGGGCGATGAGCAGTTCTTC
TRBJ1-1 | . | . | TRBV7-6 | CASSLDLTQYTEAFF | TGTGCCAGCAGCTTAGATCTAACACAGTACACTGAAGCATTCTTT
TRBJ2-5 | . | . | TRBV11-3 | CASSAVLTAQYF | TGTGCCAGCAGCGCAGTACTGACAGCCCAGTACTTC
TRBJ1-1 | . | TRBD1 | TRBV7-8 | CASRIGGGHDTF | TGTGCCAGCCGAATAGGGGGCGGTCACGACACCTTT
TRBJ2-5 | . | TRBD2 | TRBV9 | CASSGGGGGADQYF | TGTGCCAGCAGCGGAGGAGGCGGGGGGGCCGACCAGTACTTC